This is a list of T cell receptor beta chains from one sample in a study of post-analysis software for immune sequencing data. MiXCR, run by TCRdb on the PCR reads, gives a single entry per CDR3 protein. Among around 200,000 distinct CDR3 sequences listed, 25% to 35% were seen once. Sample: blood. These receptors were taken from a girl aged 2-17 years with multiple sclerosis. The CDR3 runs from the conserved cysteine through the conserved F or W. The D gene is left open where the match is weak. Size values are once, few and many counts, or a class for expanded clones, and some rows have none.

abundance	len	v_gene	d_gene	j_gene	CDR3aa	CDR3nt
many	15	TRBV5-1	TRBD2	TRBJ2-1	CASSPGGLAHNEQFF	TGCGCCAGCAGCCCGGGAGGCCTAGCCCACAATGAGCAGTTCTTC
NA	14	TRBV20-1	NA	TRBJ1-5	CSAKRTGSNQPQHF	TGCAGTGCTAAGCGGACGGGGAGCAATCAGCCCCAGCATTTT
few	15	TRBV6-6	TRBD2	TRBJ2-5	CASKLAGGLRETQYF	TGTGCCAGCAAACTAGCGGGGGGGCTTCGGGAGACCCAGTACTTC
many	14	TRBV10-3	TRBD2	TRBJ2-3	CAISSGLETDTQYF	TGTGCCATCAGTTCGGGACTAGAAACAGATACGCAGTATTTT
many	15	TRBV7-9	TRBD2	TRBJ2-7	CASSPLAGSSYEQYF	TGTGCCAGCAGCCCCCTAGCGGGTAGCTCCTACGAGCAGTACTTC
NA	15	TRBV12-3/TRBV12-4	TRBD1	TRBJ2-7	CASSLSGTVPYEQYF	TGTGCCAGCAGTTTATCCGGGACAGTCCCCTACGAGCAGTACTTC
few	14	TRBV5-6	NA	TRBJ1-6	CASSFVTGHSPLHF	TGTGCCAGCAGCTTTGTTACGGGTCATTCACCCCTCCACTTT
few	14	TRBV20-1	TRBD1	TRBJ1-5	CSARQGRGNQPQHF	TGCAGTGCTCGACAGGGAAGGGGCAATCAGCCCCAGCATTTT
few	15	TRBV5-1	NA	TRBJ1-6	CASSQGNNRDSPLHF	TGCGCCAGCAGCCAGGGGAACAACAGGGATTCACCCCTCCACTTT
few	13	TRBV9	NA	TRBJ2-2	CASSPSHTGELFF	TGTGCCAGCAGCCCGAGTCACACCGGGGAGCTGTTTTTT